The 23 T cell receptor beta chains below come from one sample, sequenced in a study of shared clonotypes between healthy human individuals. Sequencing used immunoSEQ multiplex PCR; TCRdb keeps in-frame clones, though not all of them. Of under 750,000 clones in the sample, over 60% were seen once. The specimen sequenced was memory CD4+ T cells sorted from blood. Documented subset: CD45RA-negative fraction. Receptor source: a woman aged 25 to 39 in good health.

The V call is TRBV28, the J call TRBJ1-5; D unresolved. Looked up from germline, CDR1 is MDHEN and CDR2 is SYDVKM. The CDR3 contains 12 residues. V gave up 8 bases and J gave up 6 bases, with 11 bases separating them. CDR3 amino acids: CASVYGGQPQHF. The CDR3 DNA is TGTGCCAGCGTGTACGGTGGTCAGCCCCAGCATTTT.

The chain recombines TRBV6-1 with TRBJ2-1, with TRBD1 matching 10 bases. The CDR3 covers 16 residues. V was pared by 1 base and J by 5 bases, with 5 bases of the junction left unmatched. Germline V gives CDR1 MNHNS, CDR2 SASEGT. The CDR3 is CASSEEEGQGNNEQFF. The CDR3 nucleotides are TGTGCCAGCAGTGAAGAAGAGGGACAGGGGAACAATGAGCAGTTCTTC.

V is TRBV5-1 and J is TRBJ1-2; maybe TRBD1 (5 bases). CDR1 and CDR2 from the germline V gene are SGHRS and YFSETQ. The CDR3 covers 18 residues. V lost 5 bases and J 4 bases, leaving 27 bases between the germline ends. The CDR3 bases are TGCGCCAGCAGTCAGCTCCCGCTTGTCTACGCAGGGTTCTATGGCTACACCTTC. This encodes CASSQLPLVYAGFYGYTF.

This clone was seen a few times. J is TRBJ1-5 and V is TRBV6-6; the match to TRBD1 covers 8 bases. CDR3 length: 15 residues. V trimming: 5 bases; J trimming: 1 base; junction bases outside the gene matches: 4. Germline V gene sequence: CDR1 MNHNY, CDR2 SVGAGI (reference sequence). DNA for the CDR3: TGTGCCAGCAGTAGGACAGGGATGAGCAATCAGCCCCAGCATTTT. Its protein is CASSRTGMSNQPQHF.

This clone was observed once. The rearrangement uses TRBV28 and TRBJ2-7; 10 bases match TRBD1. This CDR3 has 15 amino acids. Germline CDR1 MDHEN, CDR2 SYDVKM. V was clipped by 7 bases and J by 6 bases; unmatched bases: 12. The CDR3 region is CASKLTGTGVREQYF. CDR3 nucleotide sequence: TGTGCCAGCAAACTCACCGGGACAGGGGTTCGCGAGCAGTACTTC.

The chain links TRBV4-2 to TRBJ2-2; the D gene is possibly TRBD2 (6 bases). CDR1 LGHNA and CDR2 YNFKEQ come from the germline V gene. Deletions cut 3 bases from V and 7 bases from J, with 6 bases between. The CDR3 loop spans 12 amino acids. CDR3 amino acids: CASSQGGGELFF. The CDR3 DNA follows: TGTGCCAGCAGCCAGGGAGGCGGGGAGCTGTTTTTT.

The chain has TRBV19 and TRBJ1-5; TRBD1 might be the D (5 bases). In germline, CDR1 is LNHDA, CDR2 SQIVND (reference sequence). The CDR3 totals 14 residues. Trimming pared 6 bases from V and 0 bases from J, leaving 9 bases between. CDR3 nucleotide sequence: TGTGCCAGTAGCTGGACATATAGCAATCAGCCCCAGCATTTT. It is translated as CASSWTYSNQPQHF. The entire variable domain, with the rest obtained from reference TRBV19 and TRBJ1-5, is as follows: DGGITQSPKYLFRKEGQNVTLSCEQNLNHDAMYWYRQDPGQGLRLIYYSQIVNDFQKGDIAEGYSVSREKKESFPLTVTSAQKNPTAFYLCASSWTYSNQPQHFGDGTRLSIL.

The genes are TRBV7-3 and TRBJ2-2; D gene uncertain. CDR3 length: 13 residues. Germline V gene lookup returns CDR1 SGHTA and CDR2 FQGTGA. Between the trimmed V and J ends, which lost 5 bases and 6 bases, there was a span of 10 bases. In DNA, the CDR3 is TGTGCCAGCAGCCCGGCATTTGCCGGGGAGCTGTTTTTT. This sequence encodes CASSPAFAGELFF.

This clone was seen only once. This chain links TRBV6-1 with TRBJ2-7; perhaps TRBD1 as D (6 bases). Trimming took off 2 bases at V and 0 bases at J, with 8 bases between the two ends. The CDR3 sequence is 14 residues long. CDR1 is MNHNS and CDR2 is SASEGT in the germline V gene. The CDR3 nucleotides are TGTGCCAGCAGTGAATGGGACAACTCCTACGAGCAGTACTTC. Protein: CASSEWDNSYEQYF.

This clone was observed once. This chain connects TRBV7-9 to TRBJ2-2, with 9 nucleotides matching TRBD2. V lost 5 bases to trimming and J lost 4 bases; unmatched junction nucleotides: 5. The CDR3 length is 15 residues. Per germline, CDR1 SEHNR and CDR2 FQNEAQ (reference sequence). The DNA for the CDR3 is TGTGCCAGCAGCCCTAGCGGGGACTCCACCGGGGAGCTGTTTTTT. This gives the protein CASSPSGDSTGELFF.

The V call is TRBV6-5, the J call TRBJ2-5; 8 bases are a match to TRBD1. Germline V gene lookup returns CDR1 MNHEY and CDR2 SVGAGI. The trim removed 0 bases at V and 7 bases at J, leaving 7 bases unmatched. The CDR3 has 15 amino acids. CDR3 region: CASSYSPGGWVTQYF. CDR3 DNA sequence: TGTGCCAGCAGTTACTCGCCAGGGGGCTGGGTGACCCAGTACTTC.

The chain is built from TRBV18 and TRBJ1-1, with 7 bases identical to TRBD1. Germline CDR1 and CDR2: KGHSH and LQKENI. The length of the CDR3 is 15 residues. V was clipped by 1 base and J by 4 bases; unmatched bases: 6. CDR3 amino acids: CASSPREGARTEAFF. The CDR3 bases are TGTGCCAGCTCACCACGCGAGGGGGCGCGCACTGAAGCTTTCTTT. The whole variable domain, remainder taken from reference TRBV18 and TRBJ1-1, is NAGVMQNPRHLVRRRGQEARLRCSPMKGHSHVYWYRQLPEEGLKFMVYLQKENIIDESGMPKERFSAEFPKEGPSILRIQQVVRGDSAAYFCASSPREGARTEAFFGQGTRLTVV.

This clone occurred a few times. This chain uses TRBV10-2 with TRBJ2-6; D call uncertain. The V gene's germline CDR1 is WSHSY and CDR2 SAAADI. The CDR3 covers 13 residues. V gave up 6 bases and J gave up 1 base, with 4 bases separating them. Here the CDR3 DNA reads TGCGCCAGCAGCGGGTCTGGGGCCAACGTCCTGACTTTC. Protein: CASSGSGANVLTF.

The gene calls are TRBV20-1 and TRBJ2-7; D is perhaps TRBD2 (5 bases). Deletions cut 7 bases from V and 7 bases from J, with 14 bases between. The CDR3 runs to 11 residues. Germline V gives CDR1 DFQATT, CDR2 SNEGSKA (reference sequence). CDR3 amino acids: CSVTRTREQYF. CDR3 in DNA: TGCAGTGTAACTAGGACGAGAGAGCAGTACTTC.

The chain carries TRBV28 and TRBJ2-7; either TRBD1 or TRBD2 may fit D (5 bases each). Germline CDR1 and CDR2: MDHEN and SYDVKM. The CDR3 has 15 amino acids. Trimming left V 4 bases short and J 3 bases short, with 16 bases between. The CDR3 coding sequence is TGTGCCAGCAGTTCCTCAGGGACCAATAACTACGAGCAGTACTTC. It translates to CASSSSGTNNYEQYF.

The chain couples TRBV11-3 to TRBJ2-1; possibly TRBD1 for D (5 bases). Germline assignment: CDR1 SGHNT and CDR2 YENEEA. The CDR3 has 12 amino acids. V lost 4 bases and J lost 9, with 10 bases in between. The CDR3, as DNA: TGTGCCAGCAGCTCATTCCAGGGTGAGCAGTTCTTC. Its protein product is CASSSFQGEQFF.

V gene TRBV7-6 combines with J gene TRBJ1-2, with D tentatively TRBD1 (5 bases). The germline gives CDR1 SGHVS, CDR2 FNYEAQ. The germline V and J ends were trimmed by 5 bases and 0 bases, with 13 bases remaining between them. This CDR3 is built from 15 residues. Here the CDR3 reads CASSPGVRANYGYTF. For the CDR3, the DNA is TGTGCCAGCAGCCCGGGGGTAAGGGCTAACTATGGCTACACCTTC. Using reference TRBV7-6 and TRBJ1-2 for the parts outside the CDR3, the full variable domain is GAGVSQSPRYKVTKRGQDVALRCDPISGHVSLYWYRQALGQGPEFLTYFNYEAQQDKSGLPNDRFSAERPEGSISTLTIQRTEQRDSAMYRCASSPGVRANYGYTFGSGTRLTVV.

The J gene is TRBJ2-7, the V gene TRBV19; weak D call: TRBD1 (5 bases). The length of the CDR3 is 14 residues. Trimming cost V 4 bases and J 5 bases, with 15 bases left between them. CDR1 is LNHDA and CDR2 is SQIVND in the germline V gene (reference sequence). The CDR3 loop is CASSRAQGINEQYF. DNA of the CDR3: TGTGCCAGTAGTAGAGCGCAGGGTATCAACGAGCAGTACTTC.

The rearrangement links TRBV5-1 to TRBJ2-6, with D maybe TRBD2 (5 bases). The germline CDR1 and CDR2 sequences are SGHRS and YFSETQ. V was pared by 5 bases and J by 0 bases, with 21 bases between. This CDR3 has 19 amino acids. The CDR3 sequence is CASRKVSGGPSSGANVLTF. CDR3 DNA: TGCGCCAGCAGAAAAGTTTCCGGAGGCCCCAGCTCTGGGGCCAACGTCCTGACTTTC.

This clone has just a few counts. This chain joins TRBV5-5 and TRBJ2-6; possible D gene TRBD2, 6 bases. The length of the CDR3 is 16 residues. The V and J ends lost 5 bases and 0 bases respectively, with 12 bases between them. The germline V gene encodes CDR1 SGHKS and CDR2 YYEKEE (reference sequence). The CDR3 is CASRYRDFSGANVLTF. The CDR3 DNA is TGTGCCAGCAGATACCGGGACTTCTCTGGGGCCAACGTCCTGACTTTC.

This clone came up once. This sequence joins TRBV11-3 and TRBJ2-6; perhaps TRBD1 as D (5 bases). Between the trimmed V and J ends, which lost 5 bases and 3 bases, there was a span of 8 bases. Germline V gene sequence: CDR1 SGHNT, CDR2 YENEEA. This CDR3 is built from 14 residues. The CDR3 DNA reads TGTGCCAGCAGCCCCCAGGGTGGGGCCAACGTCCTGACTTTC. Protein sequence: CASSPQGGANVLTF.

This clone occurred a few times. The chain uses TRBV21-1 and TRBJ1-1; the D call in the table, TRBD1, was not verified against the DNA. TRBV21-1 is assigned pseudogene status. The CDR3 has 18 amino acids. CDR3: CASSKALYHTQGNTEAFF. Here the CDR3 DNA reads TGTGCCAGCAGCAAAGCGCTTTACCATACGCAGGGGAACACTGAAGCTTTCTTT.

The table lists this clone with many counts. This sequence joins TRBV5-1 and TRBJ2-7, with D maybe TRBD2 (6 bases). Deletions cut 0 bases from V and 5 bases from J, with 12 bases between. CDR3 length: 14 residues. Germline V CDR1 and CDR2: SGHRS, YFSETQ. This chain's CDR3 is CASSLGDLYDEQYF. In DNA form, the CDR3 reads TGCGCCAGCAGCTTGGGGGACTTATACGACGAGCAGTACTTC. The entire variable domain, with the rest obtained from reference TRBV5-1 and TRBJ2-7, is as follows: KAGVTQTPRYLIKTRGQQVTLSCSPISGHRSVSWYQQTPGQGLQFLFEYFSETQRNKGNFPGRFSGRQFSNSRSEMNVSTLELGDSALYLCASSLGDLYDEQYFGPGTRLTVT.